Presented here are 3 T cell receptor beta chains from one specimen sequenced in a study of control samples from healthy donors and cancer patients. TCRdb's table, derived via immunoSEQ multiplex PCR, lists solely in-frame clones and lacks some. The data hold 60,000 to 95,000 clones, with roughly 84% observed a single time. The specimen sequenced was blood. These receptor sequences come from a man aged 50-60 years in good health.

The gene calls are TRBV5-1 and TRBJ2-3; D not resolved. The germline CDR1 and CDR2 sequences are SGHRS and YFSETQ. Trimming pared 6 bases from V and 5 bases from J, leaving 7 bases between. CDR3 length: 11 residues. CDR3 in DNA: TGCGCCAGCACTAGGGAAGATACGCAGTATTTT. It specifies CASTREDTQYF.

The CDR3 reads CASSQDYGNNYGYTF. CDR3 bases: TGCGCCAGCAGCCAAGATTACGGGAATAACTATGGCTACACCTTC. The V gene is TRBV4-3, the J gene TRBJ1-2, with unresolved D. Deletions cut 0 bases from V and 1 base from J, with 9 bases between. The germline V gene encodes CDR1 LGHNA and CDR2 YSLEER. The length of the CDR3 is 15 residues.

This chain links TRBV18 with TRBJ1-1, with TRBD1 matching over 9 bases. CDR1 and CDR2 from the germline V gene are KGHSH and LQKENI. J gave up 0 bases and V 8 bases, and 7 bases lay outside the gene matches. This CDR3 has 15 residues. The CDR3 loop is CASLRQGGVNTEAFF. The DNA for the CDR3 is TGTGCCAGCCTACGACAGGGGGGCGTGAACACTGAAGCTTTCTTT.